The 8 T cell receptor beta chains below were found in one sample sequenced in a study of beta chain features in type 1 diabetes. Regarding the study as a whole: When Type 1 diabetes patients were examined, their TCRB CDR3s proved moderately but significantly shorter in all four CD4+ subsets.

Their target antigens are unknown. The whole isolated RNA underwent reverse transcription, so sequencing captured expressed TCRB transcripts. Data came from immunoSEQ multiplex PCR; TCRdb stores just in-frame clones and leaves some out. The repertoire consists of about 390,000 clones, with around 10% occurring once and the leading ten covering less than 0.65%. Sequencing used central memory CD4+ T cells from blood. These TCRs come from a young man with type 1 diabetes.

This clone occurred a few times. The genes are TRBV7-2 and TRBJ1-5; unclear D gene. Trimming removed 5 bases at V and 8 bases at J, with 10 bases between. Germline assignment: CDR1 SGHTA and CDR2 FQGNSA. The CDR3 totals 12 residues. The CDR3 reads CASSLRHEPQHF. The CDR3 DNA follows: TGTGCCAGCAGCCTCCGTCACGAGCCCCAGCATTTT. The full variable domain, its missing parts supplied by reference TRBV7-2 and TRBJ1-5, is GAGVSQSPSNKVTEKGKDVELRCDPISGHTALYWYRQSLGQGLEFLIYFQGNSAPDKSGLPSDRFSAERTGGSVSTLTIQRTQQEDSAVYLCASSLRHEPQHFGDGTRLSIL.

DNA for the CDR3: TGTGCCAGCAGTTACTCCAGACAGGGGGCCGAAGAGACCCAGTACTTC. As protein: CASSYSRQGAEETQYF. J is TRBJ2-5 and V is TRBV6-5; 10 positions agree with TRBD1. The V and J ends lost 0 bases and 3 bases, in that order; junction bases with no gene match: 4. The CDR3 runs to 16 residues. In germline, CDR1 is MNHEY, CDR2 SVGAGI.

There are many counts of this clone. V is TRBV5-4 and J is TRBJ1-4; 7 nucleotides agree with TRBD1. Trimming at V came to 0 bases and at J to 7 bases, leaving 3 bases not matched to a gene. The CDR3 consists of 14 residues. Germline V gene lookup returns CDR1 SGHNT and CDR2 YYREEE (reference sequence). CDR3 region: CASSLDRGGEKLFF. DNA for the CDR3: TGTGCCAGCAGCTTGGACAGGGGTGGTGAAAAACTGTTTTTT.

This clone was detected only a few times. The chain has TRBV6-1 and TRBJ2-7, with unresolved D. V lost 8 bases to trimming and J lost 3 bases, with 8 bases between them. CDR1 MNHNS and CDR2 SASEGT come from the germline V gene. The CDR3 runs to 11 residues. In DNA, the CDR3 is TGTGCCAGCCGGACGGGCTACGAGCAGTACTTC. Protein product: CASRTGYEQYF.

To note about this clone: The germline gene is not matched at one end of the junction; a read error may be the cause. The chain carries TRBV7-7 and TRBJ2-5; TRBD2 might be the D (7 bases). The CDR3 length is 15 residues. Germline assignment: CDR1 SSHAT and CDR2 FNYEAQ (reference sequence). CDR3 nucleotide sequence: TGTGCTAGCAGCTTAGAGCTGGGGGGGCCTGAGACCCAGTACTTC. Its translation is CASSLELGGPETQYF.

This clone came up a few times. The chain employs TRBV28 and TRBJ1-2; D is perhaps TRBD1 (5 bases). Per germline, CDR1 MDHEN and CDR2 SYDVKM. The CDR3 is 13 amino acids. Trimming stripped 2 bases from V and 5 bases from J, with 9 bases between. The CDR3 is CASSLTQVYGYTF. DNA of the CDR3: TGTGCCAGCAGTTTAACACAGGTTTATGGCTACACCTTC.

In this sample, this clone turned up a few times. This chain links TRBV9 with TRBJ2-3; tentative D call: TRBD1 (5 bases). V was trimmed by 4 bases and J by 4 bases, leaving 13 bases between them. The length of the CDR3 is 14 residues. CDR1 is SGDLS, CDR2 YYNGEE, per germline. This CDR3 is CASSTRTRADTQYF. The CDR3 DNA reads TGTGCCAGCAGCACAAGGACCAGGGCAGATACGCAGTATTTT.

V usage is TRBV2 and J usage is TRBJ2-1; D possibly corresponds to TRBD2 (5 bases). The V gene lost 4 bases and the J gene lost 0 bases, with 10 bases spanning the gap. Germline CDR1 is SNHLY and CDR2 is FYNNEI. CDR3 length: 15 amino acids. The CDR3 is CASSVRGSSYNEQFF. The DNA of the CDR3 is TGTGCCAGCAGTGTACGAGGGAGCTCCTACAATGAGCAGTTCTTC. Full variable domain (missing parts from reference TRBV2 and TRBJ2-1): EPEVTQTPSHQVTQMGQEVILRCVPISNHLYFYWYRQILGQKVEFLVSFYNNEISEKSEIFDDQFSVERPDGSNFTLKIRSTKLEDSAMYFCASSVRGSSYNEQFFGPGTRLTVL.